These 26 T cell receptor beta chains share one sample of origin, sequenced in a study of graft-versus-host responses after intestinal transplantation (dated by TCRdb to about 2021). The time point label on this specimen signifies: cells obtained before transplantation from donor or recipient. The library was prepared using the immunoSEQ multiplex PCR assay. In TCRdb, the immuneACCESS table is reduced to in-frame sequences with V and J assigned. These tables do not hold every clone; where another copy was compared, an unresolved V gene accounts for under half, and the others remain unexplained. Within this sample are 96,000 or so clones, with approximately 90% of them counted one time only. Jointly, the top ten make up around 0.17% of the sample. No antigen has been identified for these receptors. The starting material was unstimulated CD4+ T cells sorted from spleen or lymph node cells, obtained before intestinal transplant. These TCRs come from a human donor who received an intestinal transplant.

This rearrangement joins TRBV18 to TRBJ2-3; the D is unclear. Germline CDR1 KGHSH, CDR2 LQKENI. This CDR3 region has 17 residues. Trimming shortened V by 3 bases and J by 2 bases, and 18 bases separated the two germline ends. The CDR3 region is CASSPLAGQINTDTQYF. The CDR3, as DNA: TGTGCCAGCTCACCTCTGGCAGGCCAAATAAACACAGATACGCAGTATTTT.

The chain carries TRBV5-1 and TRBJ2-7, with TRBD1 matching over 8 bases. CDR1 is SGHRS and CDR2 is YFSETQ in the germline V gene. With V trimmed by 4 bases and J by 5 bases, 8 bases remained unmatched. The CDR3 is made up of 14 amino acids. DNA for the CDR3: TGCGCCAGCAGCACCCAGGGGGCGCAAAACGAGCAGTACTTC. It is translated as CASSTQGAQNEQYF.

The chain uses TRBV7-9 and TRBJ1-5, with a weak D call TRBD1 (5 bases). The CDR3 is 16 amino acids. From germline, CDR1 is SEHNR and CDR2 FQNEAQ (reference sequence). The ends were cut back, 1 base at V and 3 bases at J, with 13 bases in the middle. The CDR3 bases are TGTGCCAGCAGCTTAGTAACGGGGGATTACAATCAGCCCCAGCATTTT. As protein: CASSLVTGDYNQPQHF.

The CDR3 is CASSIGQVRLWGEQYF. For the CDR3, the DNA is TGTGCCAGCAGCATTGGACAGGTCCGTTTATGGGGCGAGCAGTACTTC. The chain combines TRBV7-2 with TRBJ2-5, with TRBD1 matching 7 bases. The end of the DNA aligns better with TRBJ2-7, so the J call may be wrong. The CDR3 loop spans 16 amino acids. Germline CDR1 is SGHTA and CDR2 is FQGNSA.

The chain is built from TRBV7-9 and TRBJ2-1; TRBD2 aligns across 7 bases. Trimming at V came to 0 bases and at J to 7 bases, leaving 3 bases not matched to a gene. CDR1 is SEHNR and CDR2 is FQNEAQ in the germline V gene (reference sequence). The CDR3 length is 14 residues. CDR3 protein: CASSLAAGANEQFF. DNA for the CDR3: TGTGCCAGCAGCTTAGCCGCGGGAGCAAATGAGCAGTTCTTC. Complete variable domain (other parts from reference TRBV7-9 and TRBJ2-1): DTGVSQNPRHKITKRGQNVTFRCDPISEHNRLYWYRQTLGQGPEFLTYFQNEAQLEKSRLLSDRFSAERPKGSFSTLEIQRTEQGDSAMYLCASSLAAGANEQFFGPGTRLTVL.

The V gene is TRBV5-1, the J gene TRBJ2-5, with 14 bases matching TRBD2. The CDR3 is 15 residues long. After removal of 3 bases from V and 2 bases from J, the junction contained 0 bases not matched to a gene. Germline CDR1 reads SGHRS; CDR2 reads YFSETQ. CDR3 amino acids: CASSWTSGGQETQYF. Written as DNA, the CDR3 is TGCGCCAGCAGCTGGACTAGCGGGGGGCAAGAGACCCAGTACTTC. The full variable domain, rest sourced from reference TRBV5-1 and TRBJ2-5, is KAGVTQTPRYLIKTRGQQVTLSCSPISGHRSVSWYQQTPGQGLQFLFEYFSETQRNKGNFPGRFSGRQFSNSRSEMNVSTLELGDSALYLCASSWTSGGQETQYFGPGTRLLVL.

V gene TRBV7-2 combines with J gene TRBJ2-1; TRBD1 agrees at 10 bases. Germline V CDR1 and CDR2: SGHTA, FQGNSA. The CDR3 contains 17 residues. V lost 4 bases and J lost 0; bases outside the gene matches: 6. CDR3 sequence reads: CASSSGTGALSYNEQFF. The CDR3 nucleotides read TGTGCCAGCAGCTCCGGGACAGGGGCCCTCTCCTACAATGAGCAGTTCTTC.

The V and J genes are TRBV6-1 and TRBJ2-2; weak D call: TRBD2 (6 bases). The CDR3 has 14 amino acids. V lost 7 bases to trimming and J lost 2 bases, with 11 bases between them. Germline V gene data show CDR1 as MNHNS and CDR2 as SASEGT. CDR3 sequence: CASTQRVNTGELFF. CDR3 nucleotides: TGTGCCAGCACCCAGCGGGTAAACACCGGGGAGCTGTTTTTT.

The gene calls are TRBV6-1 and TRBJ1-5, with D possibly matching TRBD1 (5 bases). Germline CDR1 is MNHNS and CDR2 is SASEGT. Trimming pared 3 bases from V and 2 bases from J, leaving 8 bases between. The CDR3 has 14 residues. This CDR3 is CASSDRARNQPQHF. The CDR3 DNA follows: TGTGCCAGCAGTGACAGGGCACGCAATCAGCCCCAGCATTTT.

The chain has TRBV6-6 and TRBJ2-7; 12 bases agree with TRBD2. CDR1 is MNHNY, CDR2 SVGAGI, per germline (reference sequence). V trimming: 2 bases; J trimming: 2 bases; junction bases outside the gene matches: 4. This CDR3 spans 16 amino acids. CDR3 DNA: TGTGCCAGCAGTTACCCTAGCGGGAGGGTCGCCTACGAGCAGTACTTC. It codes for CASSYPSGRVAYEQYF.

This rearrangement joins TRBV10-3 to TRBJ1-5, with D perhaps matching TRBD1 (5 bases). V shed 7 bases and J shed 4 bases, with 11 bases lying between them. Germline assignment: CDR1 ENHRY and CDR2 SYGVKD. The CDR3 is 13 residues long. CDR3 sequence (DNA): TGTGCCATCAAGGCAGGGCTAAATCAGCCCCAGCATTTT. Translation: CAIKAGLNQPQHF.

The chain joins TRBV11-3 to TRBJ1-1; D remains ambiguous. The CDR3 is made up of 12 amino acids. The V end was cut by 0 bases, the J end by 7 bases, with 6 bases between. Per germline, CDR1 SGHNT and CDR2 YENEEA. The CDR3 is CASSLEYGEAFF. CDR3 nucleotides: TGTGCCAGCAGCTTAGAGTACGGTGAAGCTTTCTTT.

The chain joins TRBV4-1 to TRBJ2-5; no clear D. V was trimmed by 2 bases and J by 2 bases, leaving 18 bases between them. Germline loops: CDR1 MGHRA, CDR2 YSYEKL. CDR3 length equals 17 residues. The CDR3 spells CASSQPFNAARQETQYF. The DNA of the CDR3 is TGCGCCAGCAGCCAACCGTTCAACGCGGCTAGACAAGAGACCCAGTACTTC.

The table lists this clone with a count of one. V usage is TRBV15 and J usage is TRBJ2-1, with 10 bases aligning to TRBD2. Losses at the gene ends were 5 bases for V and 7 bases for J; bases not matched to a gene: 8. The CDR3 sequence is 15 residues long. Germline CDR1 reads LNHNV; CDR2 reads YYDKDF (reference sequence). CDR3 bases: TGTGCCACCAGCGGGAGCGGGGGGGCCGGGAATGAGCAGTTCTTC. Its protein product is CATSGSGGAGNEQFF.

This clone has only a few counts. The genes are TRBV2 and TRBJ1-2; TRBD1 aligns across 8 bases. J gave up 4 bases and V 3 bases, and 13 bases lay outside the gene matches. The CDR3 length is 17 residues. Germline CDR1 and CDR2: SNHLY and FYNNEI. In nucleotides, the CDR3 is TGTGCCAGCAGTGATAGGGCAGGGGGCGCGAAAAGCTATGGCTACACCTTC. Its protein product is CASSDRAGGAKSYGYTF.

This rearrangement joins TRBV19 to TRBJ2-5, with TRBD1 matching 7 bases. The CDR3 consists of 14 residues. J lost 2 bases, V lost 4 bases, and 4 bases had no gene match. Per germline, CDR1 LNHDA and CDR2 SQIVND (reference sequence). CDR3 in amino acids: CASSRGQRQETQYF. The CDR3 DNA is TGTGCCAGTAGTAGGGGACAGCGACAAGAGACCCAGTACTTC. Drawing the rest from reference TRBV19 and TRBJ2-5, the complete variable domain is DGGITQSPKYLFRKEGQNVTLSCEQNLNHDAMYWYRQDPGQGLRLIYYSQIVNDFQKGDIAEGYSVSREKKESFPLTVTSAQKNPTAFYLCASSRGQRQETQYFGPGTRLLVL.

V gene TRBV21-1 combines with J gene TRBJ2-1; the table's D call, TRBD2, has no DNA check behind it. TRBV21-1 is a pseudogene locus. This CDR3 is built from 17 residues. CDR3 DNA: TGTGCCAGCAGCAAGGAGGTGAAGCGGGAGGTCTACAATGAGCAGTTCTTC. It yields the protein CASSKEVKREVYNEQFF.

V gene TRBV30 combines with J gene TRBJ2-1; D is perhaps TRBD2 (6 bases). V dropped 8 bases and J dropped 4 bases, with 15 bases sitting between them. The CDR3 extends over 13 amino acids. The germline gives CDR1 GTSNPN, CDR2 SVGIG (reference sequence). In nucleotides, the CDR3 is TGTGCCGTCAATGGGGGGTGGTACAATGAGCAGTTCTTC. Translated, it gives CAVNGGWYNEQFF.

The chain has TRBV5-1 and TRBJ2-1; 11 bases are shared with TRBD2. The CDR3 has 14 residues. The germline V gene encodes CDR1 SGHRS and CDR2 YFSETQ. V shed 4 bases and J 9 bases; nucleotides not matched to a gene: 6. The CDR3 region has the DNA TGCGCCAGCAGCCAGGGGACTAGCGGTATTGAGCAGTTCTTC. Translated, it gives CASSQGTSGIEQFF.

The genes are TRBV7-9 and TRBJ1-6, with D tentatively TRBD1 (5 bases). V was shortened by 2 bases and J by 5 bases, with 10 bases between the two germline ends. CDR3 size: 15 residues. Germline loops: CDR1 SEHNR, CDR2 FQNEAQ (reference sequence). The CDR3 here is CASSLSQGDNSPLHF. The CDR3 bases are TGTGCCAGCAGCTTATCCCAGGGTGATAATTCACCCCTCCACTTT.

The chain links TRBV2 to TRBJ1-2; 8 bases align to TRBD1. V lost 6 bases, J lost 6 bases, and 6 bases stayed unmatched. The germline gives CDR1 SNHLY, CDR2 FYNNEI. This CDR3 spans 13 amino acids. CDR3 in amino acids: CASRPTGGNGYTF. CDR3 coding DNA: TGTGCCAGCAGGCCCACAGGGGGGAATGGCTACACCTTC. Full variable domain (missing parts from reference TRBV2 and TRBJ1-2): EPEVTQTPSHQVTQMGQEVILRCVPISNHLYFYWYRQILGQKVEFLVSFYNNEISEKSEIFDDQFSVERPDGSNFTLKIRSTKLEDSAMYFCASRPTGGNGYTFGSGTRLTVV.

The CDR3 here is CASRTGRNTEAFF. CDR3 nucleotides: TGTGCCAGCAGGACTGGGAGGAACACTGAAGCTTTCTTT. This chain joins TRBV6-5 and TRBJ1-1, with D uncertain. Germline values: CDR1 MNHEY, CDR2 SVGAGI. This CDR3 contains 13 residues. V lost 6 bases, J lost 1 base, and 9 bases lay in between.

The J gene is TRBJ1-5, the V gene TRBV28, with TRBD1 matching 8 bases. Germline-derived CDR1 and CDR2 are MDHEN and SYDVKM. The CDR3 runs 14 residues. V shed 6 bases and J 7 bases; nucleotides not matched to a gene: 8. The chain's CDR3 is CASSSGTGRQPQHF. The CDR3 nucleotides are TGTGCCAGCAGCTCCGGGACAGGTCGCCAGCCCCAGCATTTT.

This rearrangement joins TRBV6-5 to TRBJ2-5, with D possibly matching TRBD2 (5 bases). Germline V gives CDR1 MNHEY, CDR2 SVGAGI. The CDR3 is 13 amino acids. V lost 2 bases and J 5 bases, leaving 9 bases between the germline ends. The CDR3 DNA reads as TGTGCCAGCAGTTACCTAGGCGGGGAGACCCAGTACTTC. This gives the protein CASSYLGGETQYF.

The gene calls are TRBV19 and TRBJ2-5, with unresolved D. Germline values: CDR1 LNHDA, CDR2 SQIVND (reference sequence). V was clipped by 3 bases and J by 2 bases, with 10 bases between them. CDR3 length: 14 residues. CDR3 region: CASSIYNSQETQYF. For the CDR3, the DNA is TGTGCCAGTAGTATCTATAACAGTCAAGAGACCCAGTACTTC.

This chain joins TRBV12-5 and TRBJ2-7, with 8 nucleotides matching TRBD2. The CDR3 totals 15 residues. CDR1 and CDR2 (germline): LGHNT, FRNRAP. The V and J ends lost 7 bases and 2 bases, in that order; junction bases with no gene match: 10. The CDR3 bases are TGTGCTAGTGCCTGGGGCGGGAGGTCAACCTACGAGCAGTACTTC. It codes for CASAWGGRSTYEQYF.